The sequence of this TCR beta chain was determined in a study of OX40 agonist ivuxolimab in advanced cancers. Study-wide context: Participants averaged about 60 years of age (range about 23 to 79) and were roughly 83% male. Findings of the study overall: Normalized expansion of T-cell clones was also low for some nonresponders. The antigens recognized by the expanded peripheral T cells, that is their antigen specificity, were not determined.

Germline V gives CDR1 SNHLY, CDR2 FYNNEI. The CDR3 is made up of 14 amino acids. Trimming shortened V by 7 bases and J by 1 base, and 8 bases separated the two germline ends. Some clones are missing from TCRdb's copy, which holds only in-frame ones; the method was immunoSEQ multiplex PCR. The table includes 55,000 to 95,000 clones, 80% to 90% detected once. Worth noting for this clone: As yet, its antigen is unknown.

The sequence came from an adult with an advanced solid tumor such as melanoma, head and neck, liver or kidney cancer. The genes are TRBV2 and TRBJ2-6, with TRBD1 as a possible D gene (6 bases). The sequenced sample was CD4+ or CD8+ T cells sorted from blood, obtained in a trial of the OX40 agonist ivuxolimab. CDR3 bases: TGTGCCAGCATACAGGGTTCTGGGGCCAACGTCCTGACTTTC. It translates to CASIQGSGANVLTF.